A selection of T cell receptor beta chains follows, all from one sample in a study of shared clonotypes between healthy human individuals. TCRdb keeps only in-frame clones here, not all; method: immunoSEQ multiplex PCR. The sample contains about 450,000 clones, 70% to 80% of which appear only once. What was sequenced was PBMCs. The receptors come from a woman in her thirties or forties in good health. Some clones in this sample may be carry-over from other donors' samples. CDR3s include the opening cysteine and the closing phenylalanine or tryptophan. D genes are given only for firm matches. Clone size is not always given. Where it is, it says once, few, many or a class for expanded clones.

v_call	d_call	cdr3_length	j_call	clone_size	cdr3_aa	cdr3_nt
TRBV27	.	11	TRBJ2-1	.	CASRRADEQFF	TGTGCCAGCCGGAGGGCGGATGAGCAGTTCTTC
TRBV7-6	TRBD1	15	TRBJ2-1	.	CASSLGQGALNEQFF	TGTGCCAGCAGCCTCGGACAGGGGGCCCTCAATGAGCAGTTCTTC
TRBV19	TRBD1	14	TRBJ2-7	.	CASSIDRESYEQYF	TGTGCCAGTAGTATTGACAGGGAATCCTACGAGCAGTACTTC
TRBV7-9	TRBD1	18	TRBJ2-1	.	CASSLWTGGGRTYNEQFF	TGTGCCAGCAGCTTATGGACAGGCGGCGGGCGCACCTACAATGAGCAGTTCTTC
TRBV19	.	14	TRBJ2-2	.	CASKFSQNTGELFF	TGTGCCAGTAAGTTTAGCCAGAACACCGGGGAGCTGTTTTTT
TRBV7-8	.	15	TRBJ2-2	once	CASSDLAGSTGELFF	TGTGCCAGCAGCGACCTGGCGGGGAGCACCGGGGAGCTGTTTTTT
TRBV4-3	.	17	TRBJ1-1	.	CASSQAPLKGRNTEAFF	TGCGCCAGCAGCCAAGCCCCTTTGAAGGGGAGGAACACTGAAGCTTTCTTT
TRBV28	.	12	TRBJ1-5	.	CASSSPGQPQHF	TGTGCCAGCAGTTCCCCTGGACAGCCCCAGCATTTT
TRBV30	.	15	TRBJ2-2	.	CAWSAQVPSTGELFF	TGTGCCTGGAGTGCCCAGGTTCCCTCCACCGGGGAGCTGTTTTTT
TRBV27	TRBD1	14	TRBJ1-1	.	CASKLDRGDTEAFF	TGTGCCAGCAAGCTGGACAGGGGTGATACTGAAGCTTTCTTT
TRBV19	.	15	TRBJ1-5	.	CASSIETQSNQPQHF	TGTGCCAGTAGTATAGAGACCCAGAGCAATCAGCCCCAGCATTTT
TRBV18	.	14	TRBJ2-3	once	CASSGSPPTDTQYF	TGTGCCAGCTCGGGGAGTCCTCCCACGGATACGCAGTATTTT
TRBV30	.	14	TRBJ1-4	.	CAWNGGLNNEKLFF	TGTGCCTGGAACGGGGGACTTAACAATGAAAAACTGTTTTTT
TRBV9	TRBD1	16	TRBJ1-1	.	CASSVGTGGAVSEAFF	TGTGCCAGCAGCGTCGGGACAGGGGGCGCGGTCTCTGAAGCTTTCTTT
TRBV28	.	15	TRBJ2-7	once	CASSLASTKGYEQYF	TGTGCCAGCAGCCTGGCTTCTACAAAAGGGTACGAGCAGTACTTC
TRBV7-6	.	14	TRBJ2-2	many	CASSQTIDTGELFF	TGTGCCAGCAGCCAGACTATCGACACCGGGGAGCTGTTTTTT
TRBV4-2	.	15	TRBJ1-5	.	CASSQLQGSNQPQHF	TGTGCCAGCAGCCAGCTTCAGGGTAGCAATCAGCCCCAGCATTTT